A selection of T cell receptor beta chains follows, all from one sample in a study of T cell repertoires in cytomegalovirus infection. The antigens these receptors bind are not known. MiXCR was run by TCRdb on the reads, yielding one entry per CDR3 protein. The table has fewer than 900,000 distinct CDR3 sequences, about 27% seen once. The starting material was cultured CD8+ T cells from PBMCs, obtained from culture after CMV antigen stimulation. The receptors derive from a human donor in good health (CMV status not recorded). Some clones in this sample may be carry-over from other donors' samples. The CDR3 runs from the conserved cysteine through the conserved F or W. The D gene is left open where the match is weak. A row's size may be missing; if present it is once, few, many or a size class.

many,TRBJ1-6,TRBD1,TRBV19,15,CASSIDDRGNSPLHF,TGTGCCAGTAGTATAGATGACAGGGGAAATTCACCCCTCCACTTT
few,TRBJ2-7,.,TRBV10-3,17,CAIGGSDGQRMTYEQYF,TGTGCCATCGGGGGATCGGATGGGCAGCGGATGACCTACGAGCAGTACTTC
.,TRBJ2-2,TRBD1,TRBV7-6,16,CASSPLGQANTGELFF,TGTGCCAGCAGCCCATTGGGACAGGCGAACACCGGGGAGCTGTTTTTT
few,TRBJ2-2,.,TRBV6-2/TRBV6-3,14,CASTLTRNTGELFF,TGTGCCAGCACTCTAACTAGGAACACCGGGGAGCTGTTTTTT
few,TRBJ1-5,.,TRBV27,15,CASSFFAGYNQPQHF,TGTGCCAGCAGTTTCTTTGCAGGGTACAATCAGCCCCAGCATTTT
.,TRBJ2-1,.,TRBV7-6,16,CASSLGAGPNYNEQFF,TGTGCCAGCAGCTTAGGGGCAGGCCCCAACTACAATGAGCAGTTCTTC
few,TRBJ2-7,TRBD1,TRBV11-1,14,CASSFHRGRPEQYF,TGTGCCAGCAGCTTTCACAGGGGGCGCCCCGAGCAGTACTTC
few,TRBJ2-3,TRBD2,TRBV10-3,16,CAISPTLAGGPDTQYF,TGTGCCATCAGTCCCACTCTAGCGGGGGGCCCAGATACGCAGTATTTT
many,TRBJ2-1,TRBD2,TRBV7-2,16,CASSPAGLAGENEQFF,TGTGCCAGCAGCCCGGCGGGACTAGCGGGGGAGAATGAGCAGTTCTTC
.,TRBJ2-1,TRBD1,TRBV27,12,CASSPGTGRPFF,TGTGCCAGCAGTCCCGGGACAGGGCGGCCGTTCTTC
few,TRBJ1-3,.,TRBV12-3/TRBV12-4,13,CASSLRVGNTIYF,TGTGCCAGCAGTCTTCGGGTTGGAAACACCATATATTTT
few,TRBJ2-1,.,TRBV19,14,CASQDSSSYNEQFF,TGTGCCAGTCAGGACTCGAGCTCCTACAATGAGCAGTTCTTC
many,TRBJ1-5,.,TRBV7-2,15,CASSLFADNNQPQHF,TGTGCCAGCAGCTTATTTGCCGACAACAATCAGCCCCAGCATTTT
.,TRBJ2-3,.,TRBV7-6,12,CASWDSTDTQYF,TGTGCCAGCTGGGACAGCACAGATACGCAGTATTTT
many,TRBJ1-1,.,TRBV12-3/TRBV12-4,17,CASSLRQRGVMNTEAFF,TGTGCCAGCAGTTTACGTCAACGAGGGGTCATGAACACTGAAGCTTTCTTT
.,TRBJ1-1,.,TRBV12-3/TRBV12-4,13,CASSQWGDTEAFF,TGTGCCAGCAGTCAATGGGGGGACACTGAAGCTTTCTTT
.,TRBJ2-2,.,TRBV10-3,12,CAISEVTGELFF,TGTGCCATCAGTGAGGTCACCGGGGAGCTGTTTTTT
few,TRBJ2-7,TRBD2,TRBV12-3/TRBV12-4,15,CASSLGLAGTYEQYF,TGTGCCAGCAGTTTGGGGCTAGCGGGGACCTACGAGCAGTACTTC
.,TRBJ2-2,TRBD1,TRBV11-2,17,CASSLLAGGRGTGELFF,TGTGCCAGCAGCTTACTCGCAGGGGGCCGGGGCACCGGGGAGCTGTTTTTT
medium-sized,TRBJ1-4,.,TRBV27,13,CASMGIDNEKLFF,TGTGCCAGCATGGGTATTGATAATGAAAAACTGTTTTTT
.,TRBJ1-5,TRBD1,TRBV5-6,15,CASSGRQGIRQPQHF,TGTGCCAGCAGCGGCCGACAGGGGATTCGTCAGCCCCAGCATTTT
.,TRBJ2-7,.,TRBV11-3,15,CASSLRPGNSYEQYF,TGTGCCAGCAGCTTACGGCCAGGCAACTCCTACGAGCAGTACTTC
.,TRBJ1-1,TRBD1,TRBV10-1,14,CASSESRGLTEAFF,TGCGCCAGCAGTGAGTCCAGGGGGCTGACTGAAGCTTTCTTT
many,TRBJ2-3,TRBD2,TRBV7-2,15,CASSPWGGDADTQYF,TGTGCCAGCAGCCCCTGGGGGGGTGACGCAGATACGCAGTATTTT
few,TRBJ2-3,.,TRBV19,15,CASSIGPSSTDTQYF,TGTGCCAGTAGTATAGGCCCTTCAAGCACAGATACGCAGTATTTT
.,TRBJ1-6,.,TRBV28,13,CASSFLQGSPLHF,TGTGCCAGCAGTTTCCTCCAGGGCTCACCCCTCCACTTT